The 6 T cell receptor beta chains presented below share a single source sample, sequenced in a study of CD8 T cells in ankylosing spondylitis. TCRdb reanalysed the 5' RACE reads using MiXCR and keeps one entry per CDR3 protein. The table has more than 95,000 distinct CDR3 sequences, roughly 8.3% seen once. The sample was blood, either unsorted or a sorted T cell fraction (not recorded which). Receptors were obtained from a male donor with ankylosing spondylitis or in good health (not recorded which).

This clonotype was counted many times. The chain couples TRBV5-6 to TRBJ1-4; D gene ambiguous. The CDR3 is made up of 13 amino acids. V was clipped by 0 bases and J by 7 bases, with 7 bases between them. CDR1 is SGHDT and CDR2 is YYEEEE in the germline V gene. CDR3 sequence (DNA): TGTGCCAGCAGCTTGGCCGGGAGTGAAAAACTGTTTTTT. It is translated as CASSLAGSEKLFF.

This clonotype was counted ten times or more. The chain joins TRBV20-1 to TRBJ1-4; D is undetermined. CDR3 size: 15 residues. In germline, CDR1 is DFQATT, CDR2 SNEGSKA (reference sequence). Trimming stripped 3 bases from V and 3 bases from J, with 14 bases between. The CDR3 DNA sequence: TGCAGTGCTAGGCTATTGTCTCTACCTAATGAAAAACTGTTTTTT. Its translation is CSARLLSLPNEKLFF.

This clonotype was seen ten or more times. The V call is TRBV7-2, the J call TRBJ2-7; TRBD1 might be the D (5 bases). This CDR3 comprises 14 residues. Germline V lookup: CDR1 SGHTA, CDR2 FQGNSA. The ends were cut back, 4 bases at V and 6 bases at J, with 16 bases in the middle. CDR3 sequence reads: CASSSRPRDGEQYF. The CDR3 region has the DNA TGTGCCAGCAGCTCCCGGCCCAGGGATGGCGAGCAGTACTTC.

The J gene is TRBJ1-6, the V gene TRBV4-3; D unresolved. The CDR3 length is 15 residues. From germline, CDR1 is LGHNA and CDR2 YSLEER. V lost 4 bases and J lost 7, with 14 bases in between. CDR3 coding DNA: TGCGCCAGCAGCCGGACCCAGGACGGAAATTCACCCCTCCACTTT. Amino acids: CASSRTQDGNSPLHF.

This clonotype occurred many times. Here the CDR3 reads CASSVNYAGVRETQYF. In DNA form, the CDR3 reads TGTGCCAGCAGCGTAAACTACGCGGGAGTACGAGAGACCCAGTACTTC. The rearrangement links TRBV9 to TRBJ2-5; TRBD2 aligns across 7 bases. Germline V gene sequence: CDR1 SGDLS, CDR2 YYNGEE. With 1 base clipped from V and 4 bases from J, the junction kept 10 bases outside the gene matches. CDR3 size: 16 residues.

This clonotype was seen ten or more times. The chain recombines TRBV3-1 with TRBJ2-1, with D possibly TRBD2 on 5 matching bases. Germline V lookup: CDR1 LGHDT, CDR2 YNNKEL (reference sequence). This CDR3 region has 16 residues. V dropped 4 bases and J dropped 5 bases, with 18 bases sitting between them. CDR3 loop: CASSRRTRSPNNEQFF. The CDR3 region has the DNA TGTGCCAGCAGCCGTCGGACTCGATCACCAAACAATGAGCAGTTCTTC.